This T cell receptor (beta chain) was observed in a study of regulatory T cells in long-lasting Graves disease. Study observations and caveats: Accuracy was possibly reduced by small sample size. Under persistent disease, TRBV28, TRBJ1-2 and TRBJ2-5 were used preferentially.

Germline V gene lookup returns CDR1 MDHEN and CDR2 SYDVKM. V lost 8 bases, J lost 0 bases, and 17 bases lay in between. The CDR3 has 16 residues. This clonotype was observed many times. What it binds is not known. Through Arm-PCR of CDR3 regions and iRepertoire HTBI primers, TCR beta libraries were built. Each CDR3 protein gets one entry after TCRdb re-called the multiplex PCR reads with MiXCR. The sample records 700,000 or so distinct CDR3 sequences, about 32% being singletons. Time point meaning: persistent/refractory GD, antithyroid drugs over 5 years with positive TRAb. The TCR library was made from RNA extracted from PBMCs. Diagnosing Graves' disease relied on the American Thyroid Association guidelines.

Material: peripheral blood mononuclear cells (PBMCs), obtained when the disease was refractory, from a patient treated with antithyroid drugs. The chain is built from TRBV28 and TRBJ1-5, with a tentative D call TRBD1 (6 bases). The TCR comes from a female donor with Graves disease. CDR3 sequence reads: CASSIMTGASNQPQHF. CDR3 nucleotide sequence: TGTGCCAGCTCCATCATGACAGGAGCTAGCAATCAGCCCCAGCATTTT.